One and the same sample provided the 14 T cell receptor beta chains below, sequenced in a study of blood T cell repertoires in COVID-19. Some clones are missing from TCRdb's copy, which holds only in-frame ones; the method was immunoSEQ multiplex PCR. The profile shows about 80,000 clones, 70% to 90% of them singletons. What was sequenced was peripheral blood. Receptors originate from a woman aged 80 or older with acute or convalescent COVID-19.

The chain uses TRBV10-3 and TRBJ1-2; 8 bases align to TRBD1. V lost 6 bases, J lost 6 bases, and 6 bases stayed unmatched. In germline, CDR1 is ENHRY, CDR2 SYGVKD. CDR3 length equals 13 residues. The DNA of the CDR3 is TGTGCCATCAGCCAGACAGGGGAAAATGGCTACACCTTC. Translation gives CAISQTGENGYTF.

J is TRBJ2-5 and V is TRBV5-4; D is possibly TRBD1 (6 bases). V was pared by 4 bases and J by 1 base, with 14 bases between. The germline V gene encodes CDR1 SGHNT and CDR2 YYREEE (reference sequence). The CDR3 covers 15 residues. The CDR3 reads CASSDSRGIQETQYF. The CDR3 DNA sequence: TGTGCCAGCAGCGACTCAAGGGGGATCCAAGAGACCCAGTACTTC.

CDR3 loop: CASSYSGQGSGNTIYF. The CDR3 bases are TGTGCCAGCAGTTACTCGGGCCAGGGAAGCGGAAACACCATATATTTT. The gene calls are TRBV6-5 and TRBJ1-3, with a tentative D call TRBD1 (5 bases). CDR3 length: 16 residues. The V gene's germline CDR1 is MNHEY and CDR2 SVGAGI. The germline V and J ends were trimmed by 0 bases and 4 bases, with 13 bases remaining between them.

CDR3 sequence reads: CASSYLAGGRNGELFF. The DNA for the CDR3 is TGTGCCAGCAGTTACTTAGCGGGGGGGCGCAACGGGGAGCTGTTTTTT. The rearrangement links TRBV6-5 to TRBJ2-2, with 11 bases aligning to TRBD2. The CDR3 contains 16 residues. The germline CDR1 and CDR2 sequences are MNHEY and SVGAGI. V gave up 1 base and J gave up 7 bases; unmatched junction bases: 5.

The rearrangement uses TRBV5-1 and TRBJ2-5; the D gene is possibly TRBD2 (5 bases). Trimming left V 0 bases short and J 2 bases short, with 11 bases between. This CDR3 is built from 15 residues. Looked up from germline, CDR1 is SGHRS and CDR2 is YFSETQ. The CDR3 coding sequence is TGCGCCAGCAGCTTGGGCGAGGGCTTGCAAGAGACCCAGTACTTC. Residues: CASSLGEGLQETQYF.

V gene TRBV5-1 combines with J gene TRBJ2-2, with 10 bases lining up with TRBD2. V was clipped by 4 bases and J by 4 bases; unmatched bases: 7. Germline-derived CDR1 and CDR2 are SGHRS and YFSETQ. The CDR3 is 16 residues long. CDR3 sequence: CASSTPSGGTTGELFF. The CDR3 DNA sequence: TGCGCCAGCAGCACCCCTAGCGGGGGTACCACCGGGGAGCTGTTTTTT.

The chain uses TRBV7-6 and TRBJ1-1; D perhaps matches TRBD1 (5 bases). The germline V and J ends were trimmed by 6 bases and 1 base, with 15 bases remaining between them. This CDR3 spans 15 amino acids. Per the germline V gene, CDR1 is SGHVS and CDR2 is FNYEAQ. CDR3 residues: CASRPNDSPNTEAFF. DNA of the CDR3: TGTGCCAGCAGACCAAATGACAGCCCGAACACTGAAGCTTTCTTT.

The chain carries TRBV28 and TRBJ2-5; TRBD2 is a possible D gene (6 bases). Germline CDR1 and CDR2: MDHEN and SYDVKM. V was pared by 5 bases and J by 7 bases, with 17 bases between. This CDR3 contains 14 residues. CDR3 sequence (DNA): TGTGCCAGCAGTCAGGAGGGGAGAGGCGGGACCCAGTACTTC. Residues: CASSQEGRGGTQYF.

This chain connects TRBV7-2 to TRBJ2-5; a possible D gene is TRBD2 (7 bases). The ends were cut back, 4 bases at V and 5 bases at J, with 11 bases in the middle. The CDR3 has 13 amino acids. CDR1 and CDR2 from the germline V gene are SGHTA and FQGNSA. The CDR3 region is CASSSEGGETQYF. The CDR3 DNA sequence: TGTGCCAGCAGCTCCGAGGGGGGGGAGACCCAGTACTTC.

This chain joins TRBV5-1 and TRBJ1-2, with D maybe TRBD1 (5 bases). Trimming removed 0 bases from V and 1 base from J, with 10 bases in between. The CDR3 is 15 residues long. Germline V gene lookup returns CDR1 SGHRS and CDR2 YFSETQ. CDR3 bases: TGCGCCAGCAGCTTGGACCCGGGGGGTAACTATGGCTACACCTTC. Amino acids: CASSLDPGGNYGYTF.

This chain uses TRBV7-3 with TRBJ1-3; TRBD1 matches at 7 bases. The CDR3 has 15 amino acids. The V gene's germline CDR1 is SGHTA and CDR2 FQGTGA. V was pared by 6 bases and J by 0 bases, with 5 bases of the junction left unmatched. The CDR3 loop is CASSRDSGSGNTIYF. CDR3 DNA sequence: TGTGCCAGCAGTCGGGACAGCGGCTCTGGAAACACCATATATTTT.

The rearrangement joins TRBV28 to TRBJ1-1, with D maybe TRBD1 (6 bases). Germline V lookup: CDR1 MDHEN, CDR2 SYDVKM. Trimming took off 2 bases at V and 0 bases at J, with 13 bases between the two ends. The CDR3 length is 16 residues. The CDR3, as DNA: TGTGCCAGCAGTTTACGGGCAGGGGTTATGAACACTGAAGCTTTCTTT. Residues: CASSLRAGVMNTEAFF.

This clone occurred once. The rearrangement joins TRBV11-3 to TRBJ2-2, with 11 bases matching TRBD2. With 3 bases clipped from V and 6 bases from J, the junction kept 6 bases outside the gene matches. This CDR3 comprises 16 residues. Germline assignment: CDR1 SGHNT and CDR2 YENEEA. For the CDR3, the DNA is TGTGCCAGCAGCTTCTCTATAGCGGGAGGGGCCGGGGAGCTGTTTTTT. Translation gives CASSFSIAGGAGELFF.

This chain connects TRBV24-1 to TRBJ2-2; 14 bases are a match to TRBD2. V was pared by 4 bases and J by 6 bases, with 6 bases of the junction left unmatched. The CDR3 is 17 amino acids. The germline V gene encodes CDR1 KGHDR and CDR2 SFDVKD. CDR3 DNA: TGTGCCACCAGTGAATCCGGACTAGCGGGAGGTGCCGGGGAGCTGTTTTTT. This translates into CATSESGLAGGAGELFF.